Sequencing of this T cell receptor (beta chain) was carried out in a study of blood T cell repertoires in COVID-19. Across the study: Whether acute or convalescent, the COVID-19 samples came from the United States, Italy and Spain. Sources were T cells, B-cell-depleted T cells, or PBMCs; the material itself was cDNA or gDNA.

V lost 4 bases and J 4 bases, leaving 20 bases between the germline ends. The CDR3 has 16 residues. Germline V lookup: CDR1 MNHEY, CDR2 SVGEGT. Authors' analysis steps: The assay estimated nucleated cells by amplifying reference gene primers. The table came from immunoSEQ multiplex PCR; TCRdb's copy has only in-frame clones and leaves some out. That table furnishes V, J and clone size, whereas the DNA furnished D and trimming. This sample carries roughly 300,000 clones, 80% to 90% of them seen once, and the ten largest clones take around 8%. The sample consisted of peripheral blood. The TCR sequence derives from a woman between 50 and 59 years old who had recovered from COVID-19. The chain employs TRBV6-2 or TRBV6-3 and TRBJ2-7, with D maybe TRBD1 (6 bases). The CDR3 DNA sequence: TGTGCCAGCAGTTCGGTACTCGGACAGATCTCTTACGAGCAGTACTTC. Protein sequence: CASSSVLGQISYEQYF.